This TCR beta chain was sequenced during a study of OX40 agonist ivuxolimab in advanced cancers. V was pared by 0 bases and J by 3 bases, with 1 base of the junction left unmatched. CDR3 length equals 14 residues. Germline loops: CDR1 LNHNV, CDR2 YYDKDF (reference sequence). The table came from immunoSEQ multiplex PCR; TCRdb's copy has only in-frame clones and leaves some out. This sample has 17,000 or so clones, with roughly 89% found just once. Specimen: CD4+ or CD8+ T cells sorted from blood, collected in a trial of the OX40 agonist ivuxolimab. The origin of this receptor is an adult with an advanced solid tumor such as melanoma, head and neck, liver or kidney cancer. The genes are TRBV15 and TRBJ2-7; 8 nucleotides align to TRBD2. CDR3 region: CATSRDRGGYEQYF. The CDR3 DNA reads as TGTGCCACCAGCAGAGATCGGGGGGGCTACGAGCAGTACTTC.